These 22 T cell receptor beta chains were sequenced from one sample in a study of cytomegalovirus exposure and HLA in healthy donors. The PCR ran on 60 Vbeta and 13 Jbeta primers. The data were produced by immunoSEQ multiplex PCR, yet TCRdb's version contains in-frame clones alone and is incomplete. The sample holds about 130,000 clones, around 83% seen once. Sequenced material: PBMCs. The receptors derive from a human donor in good health.

The rearrangement links TRBV7-9 to TRBJ1-1; D ambiguous. Per germline, CDR1 SEHNR and CDR2 FQNEAQ (reference sequence). This CDR3 spans 14 amino acids. Trimming stripped 1 base from V and 8 bases from J, with 14 bases between. CDR3 in DNA: TGTGCCAGCAGCTTAGTTGGCGGAGGCCGCGAAGCTTTCTTT. Residues: CASSLVGGGREAFF.

This chain connects TRBV2 to TRBJ1-4, with D perhaps matching TRBD1 (6 bases). The CDR3 contains 13 residues. The V gene's germline CDR1 is SNHLY and CDR2 FYNNEI. V was shortened by 10 bases and J by 5 bases, with 14 bases between the two germline ends. The CDR3 sequence: CAIIDRWNEKLFF. The CDR3 DNA sequence: TGTGCCATCATAGACAGGTGGAATGAAAAACTGTTTTTT.

The chain is built from TRBV7-9 and TRBJ2-1; the D gene is possibly TRBD2 (7 bases). The V and J ends lost 5 bases and 7 bases respectively, with 24 bases between them. Germline CDR1 is SEHNR and CDR2 is FQNEAQ (reference sequence). The CDR3 is 17 amino acids. The CDR3 DNA is TGTGCCAGCAGCCCTGGCGTGAGGGGGGGCGTTCCGAATGAGCAGTTCTTC. It encodes CASSPGVRGGVPNEQFF.

The chain employs TRBV27 and TRBJ2-5; the match to TRBD2 covers 9 bases. Germline CDR1 is MNHEY and CDR2 is SMNVEV (reference sequence). The CDR3 sequence is 17 residues long. With V trimmed by 4 bases and J by 4 bases, 13 bases remained unmatched. CDR3 sequence: CASSSSGVRGGRETQYF. In DNA, the CDR3 is TGTGCCAGCAGTTCATCTGGGGTGCGGGGGGGGCGAGAGACCCAGTACTTC.

V is TRBV5-1 and J is TRBJ2-2; 9 positions agree with TRBD1. The CDR3 spans 16 residues. The germline V gene has CDR1 SGHRS and CDR2 YFSETQ. The junction had 6 bases not matched to a gene; V was cut back by 4 bases and J by 2 bases. The CDR3 bases are TGCGCCAGCAGCGCCACAGGGGGCGTCAACACCGGGGAGCTGTTTTTT. Translated, it gives CASSATGGVNTGELFF. Supplemented by reference TRBV5-1 and TRBJ2-2, the full variable domain reads KAGVTQTPRYLIKTRGQQVTLSCSPISGHRSVSWYQQTPGQGLQFLFEYFSETQRNKGNFPGRFSGRQFSNSRSEMNVSTLELGDSALYLCASSATGGVNTGELFFGEGSRLTVL.

V gene TRBV12-5 combines with J gene TRBJ1-1, with D possibly matching TRBD1 (6 bases). The germline V gene has CDR1 LGHNT and CDR2 FRNRAP. Trimming stripped 1 base from V and 10 bases from J, with 16 bases between. This CDR3 spans 14 amino acids. The CDR3 protein is CASGLDTGLGLAFF. CDR3 nucleotide sequence: TGTGCTAGTGGTTTGGATACAGGGCTCGGACTAGCTTTCTTT.

The chain carries TRBV18 and TRBJ1-5; possibly TRBD1 for D (5 bases). Deletions cut 3 bases from V and 6 bases from J, with 18 bases between. The CDR3 sequence is 16 residues long. Per germline, CDR1 KGHSH and CDR2 LQKENI. CDR3 amino acids: CASSPPPGGLTQPQHF. CDR3 bases: TGTGCCAGCTCACCCCCACCCGGGGGACTAACTCAGCCCCAGCATTTT.

The chain carries TRBV4-1 and TRBJ1-4, with 8 bases lining up with TRBD1. The V gene end was trimmed by 0 bases and the J gene end by 8 bases; junction bases not matched to a gene: 11. Germline CDR1 MGHRA, CDR2 YSYEKL. This CDR3 contains 17 residues. The CDR3 sequence: CASSQDRGTGASEKLFF. The CDR3 coding sequence is TGCGCCAGCAGCCAAGATAGAGGGACAGGTGCCTCAGAAAAACTGTTTTTT.

Only a few counts were recorded for this clone. The V gene is TRBV7-9, the J gene TRBJ1-1; 10 bases fit TRBD1. Losses at the gene ends were 5 bases for V and 3 bases for J; bases not matched to a gene: 9. This CDR3 has 16 amino acids. Germline V gives CDR1 SEHNR, CDR2 FQNEAQ (reference sequence). CDR3: CASSHTRQGADTEAFF. DNA of the CDR3: TGTGCCAGCAGCCACACCCGACAGGGGGCGGACACTGAAGCTTTCTTT.

This chain uses TRBV23-1 with TRBJ1-4; D unresolved. TRBV23-1 is designated an ORF whose function remains uncertain. CDR3 length equals 12 residues. Trimming shortened V by 4 bases and J by 7 bases, and 7 bases separated the two germline ends. This CDR3 is CASSPRCEKLFF. DNA of the CDR3: TGCGCCAGCAGTCCGCGGTGTGAAAAACTGTTTTTT.

The chain carries TRBV19 and TRBJ2-7, with TRBD2 as a possible D gene (5 bases). Germline-derived CDR1 and CDR2 are LNHDA and SQIVND (reference sequence). The CDR3 is 14 amino acids. The V and J ends lost 3 bases and 3 bases respectively, with 12 bases between them. CDR3 residues: CASSIGGNSYEQYF. CDR3 DNA sequence: TGTGCCAGTAGTATTGGAGGTAACAGCTACGAGCAGTACTTC.

The rearrangement links TRBV15 to TRBJ2-7; the match to TRBD1 covers 8 bases. The trim removed 5 bases at V and 2 bases at J, leaving 5 bases unmatched. Germline-derived CDR1 and CDR2 are LNHNV and YYDKDF (reference sequence). CDR3 length equals 14 residues. CDR3 sequence: CATSARDRTYEQYF. The CDR3 region has the DNA TGTGCCACCAGCGCCCGGGACAGGACCTACGAGCAGTACTTC.

V is TRBV27 and J is TRBJ2-7, with 8 bases fitting TRBD1. The CDR3 has 16 amino acids. Germline values: CDR1 MNHEY, CDR2 SMNVEV (reference sequence). V shed 0 bases and J 4 bases; nucleotides not matched to a gene: 8. CDR3 amino acids: CASSLSGQGARYEQYF. In DNA, the CDR3 is TGTGCCAGCAGTTTATCGGGGCAGGGGGCACGGTACGAGCAGTACTTC.

The genes are TRBV27 and TRBJ2-1; TRBD2 matches 12 bases. The trim removed 5 bases at V and 9 bases at J, leaving 14 bases unmatched. The CDR3 sequence is 17 residues long. In germline, CDR1 is MNHEY, CDR2 SMNVEV (reference sequence). The CDR3 sequence is CASSRVHSSGGAGEQFF. In nucleotides, the CDR3 is TGTGCCAGCAGTCGAGTCCACTCTAGCGGGGGGGCCGGTGAGCAGTTCTTC.

This clone is a singleton in its sample. The CDR3 protein is CASSLPGLRAGADTQYF. The CDR3 DNA reads TGTGCCAGCAGCTTGCCGGGGCTTAGAGCGGGGGCAGATACGCAGTATTTT. The chain recombines TRBV7-9 with TRBJ2-3; 8 bases map to TRBD2. CDR1 and CDR2 from the germline V gene are SEHNR and FQNEAQ (reference sequence). The CDR3 spans 17 residues. J lost 4 bases, V lost 3 bases, and 12 bases had no gene match.

This clone was picked up a small number of times. The rearrangement joins TRBV2 to TRBJ1-1, with TRBD1 as a possible D gene (5 bases). Germline CDR1 reads SNHLY; CDR2 reads FYNNEI. The CDR3 runs to 14 residues. Trimming stripped 5 bases from V and 1 base from J, with 11 bases between. The CDR3 coding sequence is TGTGCCAGCAGTTTCCTAGGACAGAACACTGAAGCTTTCTTT. Its protein product is CASSFLGQNTEAFF. Full variable domain (outside the CDR3, taken from reference TRBV2 and TRBJ1-1): EPEVTQTPSHQVTQMGQEVILRCVPISNHLYFYWYRQILGQKVEFLVSFYNNEISEKSEIFDDQFSVERPDGSNFTLKIRSTKLEDSAMYFCASSFLGQNTEAFFGQGTRLTVV.

The chain has TRBV2 and TRBJ2-3; 8 positions agree with TRBD1. Unmatched junction bases numbered 8, after V lost 3 bases and J lost 3 bases. The CDR3 length is 16 residues. CDR1 and CDR2 (germline): SNHLY, FYNNEI. CDR3 DNA sequence: TGTGCCAGCAGTGATTTTTCAGGGGGCGGGACAGATACGCAGTATTTT. Protein: CASSDFSGGGTDTQYF.

Concerning this clone itself: A junction end diverges from the germline sequence, so it may reflect a read error. This chain uses TRBV7-9 with TRBJ1-1, with TRBD1 matching 11 bases. CDR1 is SEHNR and CDR2 is FQNEAQ in the germline V gene (reference sequence). CDR3 length: 12 residues. The CDR3 loop is CSSSWDRGKAFF. The CDR3 nucleotides read TGTTCCAGCAGCTGGGACAGGGGGAAAGCTTTCTTT.

The chain combines TRBV27 with TRBJ2-7; TRBD1 aligns across 7 bases. Germline trimming cut 6 bases from V and 5 bases from J; bases unmatched to any gene: 4. The CDR3 has 12 amino acids. Germline V lookup: CDR1 MNHEY, CDR2 SMNVEV (reference sequence). The CDR3 region is CASREGAHEQYF. CDR3 DNA sequence: TGTGCCAGCAGAGAGGGGGCCCACGAGCAGTACTTC.

The chain carries TRBV5-1 and TRBJ1-2; 7 bases are shared with TRBD1. V lost 4 bases to trimming and J lost 4 bases; unmatched junction nucleotides: 10. The CDR3 sequence is 15 residues long. Per germline, CDR1 SGHRS and CDR2 YFSETQ. In DNA, the CDR3 is TGCGCCAGCAGCGTTGGCTGGGGACAGCCCTATGGCTACACCTTC. This translates into CASSVGWGQPYGYTF.

The chain links TRBV9 to TRBJ2-3; D remains ambiguous. The CDR3 consists of 13 residues. Trimming shortened V by 2 bases and J by 4 bases, and 8 bases separated the two germline ends. CDR1 and CDR2 from the germline V gene are SGDLS and YYNGEE. CDR3 sequence (DNA): TGTGCCAGCAGCGTCACAGACCCAGATACGCAGTATTTT. It is translated as CASSVTDPDTQYF.

This clone appeared a single time. The gene calls are TRBV7-8 and TRBJ1-2; D is unresolved. Trimming took off 2 bases at V and 3 bases at J, with 7 bases between the two ends. The CDR3 totals 13 residues. Per the germline V gene, CDR1 is SGHVS and CDR2 is FQNEAQ. In DNA form, the CDR3 reads TGTGCCAGCAGCTTATCTGCGGACTATGGCTACACCTTC. This sequence encodes CASSLSADYGYTF.